The clone carrying this T cell receptor (beta chain) was counted many times. Its antigen is unidentified. The record originates from a study of T cell repertoires in cytomegalovirus infection. Looking at the study overall: HLA-C-restricted CMV epitopes, recently identified, and well-studied HLA-B-restricted ones were used by the study. Broader study findings: Dominating the ex vivo response were HLA-C-restricted CMV-specific TCR beta clonotypes.

The CDR3 extends over 16 amino acids. J lost 3 bases, V lost 6 bases, and 10 bases had no gene match. CDR1 SGHTA and CDR2 FQGNSA come from the germline V gene. MiXCR was run by TCRdb on the reads, yielding one entry per CDR3 protein. The sample lists hundreds of thousands of distinct CDR3 sequences, approximately 40% occurring once. Sequenced material: cultured PBMCs, taken from culture after CMV antigen stimulation. The TCR comes from a human donor in good health (CMV status not recorded). Some clones in this sample may be carry-over from other donors' samples. The chain carries TRBV7-2 and TRBJ2-1; TRBD1 matches at 8 bases. CDR3 DNA sequence: TGTGCCAGCAGAGACCCCGCAGGGGGCCTCTACAATGAGCAGTTCTTC. The encoded protein is CASRDPAGGLYNEQFF.